Presented here are 15 T cell receptor beta chains from one specimen sequenced in a study of response to subunit inactivated influenza vaccine. Using its own MiXCR run on the RT-PCR reads, TCRdb lists one record per CDR3 protein. The sample lists around 470,000 distinct CDR3 sequences, approximately 7.7% seen once, with approximately 14% in the top ten. Here the sequenced sample was PBMCs from blood, taken less than 30 months after vaccination. These receptors were taken from a man between 50 and 75 years old who received an inactivated influenza vaccine.

Only a few counts were recorded for this clonotype. The V call is TRBV28, the J call TRBJ1-1; no firm D call. The V gene lost 6 bases and the J gene lost 1 base, with 15 bases spanning the gap. Germline V gives CDR1 MDHEN, CDR2 SYDVKM. CDR3 length: 15 amino acids. DNA of the CDR3: TGTGCCAGCAGGTTAGGATCCCTTGGGAACACTGAAGCTTTCTTT. Amino acids: CASRLGSLGNTEAFF.

CDR3 bases: TGTGCCAGCAGCTTAGCGGCAGAGATACTCCAAGAGACCCAGTACTTC. It is translated as CASSLAAEILQETQYF. The chain employs TRBV11-2 and TRBJ2-5, with D unclear. Germline V gives CDR1 SGHAT, CDR2 FQNNGV. This CDR3 region has 16 residues. V was cut by 1 base and J by 1 base, with 13 bases left in between.

This clonotype was counted a few times. The rearrangement uses TRBV7-2 and TRBJ2-1, with 11 bases fitting TRBD2. The CDR3 spans 15 residues. Trimming took 4 bases from V and 7 from J; bases not matched to a gene: 6. The germline gives CDR1 SGHTA, CDR2 FQGNSA. CDR3 region: CASSSTSGIQNEQFF. The CDR3 DNA is TGTGCCAGCAGCTCGACTAGCGGGATCCAGAATGAGCAGTTCTTC.

V is TRBV7-8 and J is TRBJ2-4; 10 bases match TRBD2. V trimming: 5 bases; J trimming: 10 bases; junction bases outside the gene matches: 8. The CDR3 loop spans 14 amino acids. The germline V gene encodes CDR1 SGHVS and CDR2 FQNEAQ. CDR3 nucleotides: TGTGCCAGCAGCCGCAGCGGGAGGGTCGGGATTCAGTACTTC. It is translated as CASSRSGRVGIQYF.

In its sample, this clonotype was seen a few times. The chain employs TRBV29-1 and TRBJ2-7, with 7 bases fitting TRBD2. Germline trimming cut 6 bases from V and 5 bases from J; bases unmatched to any gene: 4. CDR3 length: 11 amino acids. The germline CDR1 and CDR2 sequences are SQVTM and ANQGSEA. The CDR3 loop reads CSVAGRDEQYF. The CDR3 DNA reads TGCAGCGTAGCAGGGAGGGACGAGCAGTACTTC.

This clonotype was seen only a few times. This sequence may be a read error, since a much larger clone differs from it by one base. The chain combines TRBV7-2 with TRBJ2-1; TRBD2 aligns across 7 bases. Unmatched junction bases numbered 2, after V lost 1 base and J lost 2 bases. Germline CDR1 SGHTA, CDR2 FQGNSA. There are 15 residues in the CDR3. The CDR3, as DNA: TGTGCCAGCAGCTTAGACGCGGGGGCCTACAATGAGCAGTTCTTC. This codes for CASSLDAGAYNEQFF.

The CDR3 protein is CASTLTSGAEQFF. As DNA, the CDR3 is TGTGCCAGCACCTTGACTAGCGGGGCTGAGCAGTTCTTC. J is TRBJ2-1 and V is TRBV12-3 or TRBV12-4, with TRBD2 matching 11 bases. The CDR3 totals 13 residues. Trimming took 7 bases from V and 9 from J; bases not matched to a gene: 5.

The V gene is TRBV7-9, the J gene TRBJ2-1, with 8 bases lining up with TRBD1. In germline, CDR1 is SEHNR, CDR2 FQNEAQ (reference sequence). J was trimmed by 4 bases and V by 3 bases; bases with no gene match: 2. This CDR3 region has 14 residues. This chain's CDR3 is CASSFQGAYNEQFF. The CDR3 DNA reads as TGTGCCAGCAGCTTTCAGGGGGCATACAATGAGCAGTTCTTC.

This clonotype was observed at least ten times. The J gene is TRBJ2-1, the V gene TRBV11-2, with D possibly being TRBD2 (6 bases). Germline CDR1 is SGHAT and CDR2 is FQNNGV. The V end was cut by 0 bases, the J end by 6 bases, with 15 bases between. This CDR3 spans 16 amino acids. The CDR3: CASSLDRGGVSNEQFF. The CDR3 DNA is TGTGCCAGCAGCTTAGATCGGGGAGGTGTTAGCAATGAGCAGTTCTTC.

At least ten counts were recorded for this clonotype. The chain carries TRBV20-1 and TRBJ2-1, with D tentatively TRBD1 (5 bases). CDR3 size: 13 residues. Looked up from germline, CDR1 is DFQATT and CDR2 is SNEGSKA (reference sequence). V was cut by 0 bases and J by 8 bases, with 11 bases left in between. The CDR3 protein is CSARESGMYEQFF. CDR3 nucleotides: TGCAGTGCTAGAGAATCAGGGATGTATGAGCAGTTCTTC.

This clonotype was picked up many times. This sequence joins TRBV11-1 and TRBJ2-7; 11 bases map to TRBD2. J was trimmed by 0 bases and V by 5 bases; bases with no gene match: 3. The CDR3 runs 15 residues. Per germline, CDR1 SGHAT and CDR2 FQDESV (reference sequence). This CDR3 reads CASSRTSGLSYEQYF. The CDR3 nucleotides read TGTGCCAGCAGCCGGACTAGCGGGCTCTCCTACGAGCAGTACTTC.

This clonotype came up many times. The J gene is TRBJ2-5, the V gene TRBV12-3 or TRBV12-4; TRBD1 matches 7 bases. CDR3 length: 16 amino acids. J was trimmed by 3 bases and V by 2 bases; bases with no gene match: 9. The CDR3 DNA is TGTGCCAGCAGTTTACAGCCGACAGGGTTCAAAGAGACCCAGTACTTC. Translated: CASSLQPTGFKETQYF.

This clonotype was detected ten times or more. The V gene is TRBV28, the J gene TRBJ2-3, with D possibly TRBD1 on 7 matching bases. CDR1 and CDR2 from the germline V gene are MDHEN and SYDVKM. The CDR3 is 15 amino acids. V shed 8 bases and J shed 0 bases, with 15 bases lying between them. The CDR3 coding sequence is TGTGCCAGCCAAGCCAGGGGGGCCAGCACAGATACGCAGTATTTT. Residues: CASQARGASTDTQYF.

The chain carries TRBV20-1 and TRBJ2-4, with D possibly TRBD1 on 6 matching bases. Germline CDR1 DFQATT, CDR2 SNEGSKA (reference sequence). This CDR3 spans 14 amino acids. The V end was cut by 4 bases, the J end by 0 bases, with 10 bases between. The CDR3 DNA sequence: TGCAGTGCTATGGACAGCCTAGCCAAAAACATTCAGTACTTC. It is translated as CSAMDSLAKNIQYF.

This clonotype was seen more than once but under ten times. J is TRBJ2-1 and V is TRBV12-3 or TRBV12-4; 10 nucleotides align to TRBD2. J gave up 5 bases and V 4 bases, and 5 bases lay outside the gene matches. The CDR3 consists of 15 residues. The CDR3 loop reads CASSSEREGDNEQFF. The CDR3 nucleotides are TGTGCCAGCAGTTCTGAGCGGGAGGGAGACAATGAGCAGTTCTTC.